Shown below are 13 T cell receptor beta chains from a single sample sequenced in a study of shared clonotypes between healthy human individuals. Only in-frame clones appear in the TCRdb table, and some are missing; sequencing was by immunoSEQ multiplex PCR. In the table there are over a million clones, approximately 76% of which are singletons. The sequencing input was memory CD4+ T cells sorted from blood. The sample's subset: CD45RA-negative fraction. The receptors were sampled from a man younger than 35 in good health.

The V and J genes are TRBV19 and TRBJ1-2; a weak D match, TRBD1 (6 bases). This CDR3 comprises 16 residues. Per the germline V gene, CDR1 is LNHDA and CDR2 is SQIVND (reference sequence). V dropped 3 bases and J dropped 3 bases, with 17 bases sitting between them. CDR3 sequence reads: CASSMQSSSGDYGYTF. The CDR3 DNA reads as TGTGCCAGTAGTATGCAATCTTCTTCAGGGGACTATGGCTACACCTTC.

The V gene is TRBV6-1, the J gene TRBJ2-3; a weak D match, TRBD2 (7 bases). Germline CDR1 MNHNS, CDR2 SASEGT. V was clipped by 3 bases and J by 3 bases, with 16 bases between them. This CDR3 is built from 16 residues. The DNA of the CDR3 is TGTGCCAGCAGTGAGTCTTCGGGGGGCAGGACAGATACGCAGTATTTT. This codes for CASSESSGGRTDTQYF.

The gene calls are TRBV11-2 and TRBJ1-6, with D unresolved. The CDR3 is 15 amino acids. Trimming removed 6 bases from V and 7 bases from J, with 16 bases in between. Per the germline V gene, CDR1 is SGHAT and CDR2 is FQNNGV. The CDR3 nucleotides are TGTGCCAGCAGACAAAACCTGGTGGGGAATTCACCCCTCCACTTT. This translates into CASRQNLVGNSPLHF.

This clone was observed a single time. Since a far larger clone is one base different, this is likely a read error. Other nucleotide sequences in the sample specify the same CDR3. The V call is TRBV5-4, the J call TRBJ2-5, with D hard to call. Germline-derived CDR1 and CDR2 are SGHNT and YYREEE (reference sequence). Trimming left V 2 bases short and J 3 bases short, with 2 bases between. The CDR3 is 11 residues long. In nucleotides, the CDR3 is TGTGCCAGCAGCTTAGAAGAGACCCAGTACTTC. Translation: CASSLEETQYF.

CDR3 coding DNA: TGTGCCAGCAGTGAAAGAGGGGGCGAGGATGGCTACACCTTC. It is translated as CASSERGGEDGYTF. This chain links TRBV2 with TRBJ1-2; 7 positions agree with TRBD1. Germline CDR1 reads SNHLY; CDR2 reads FYNNEI. V was clipped by 2 bases and J by 6 bases; unmatched bases: 6. There are 14 residues in the CDR3.

V is TRBV5-1 and J is TRBJ1-1; D unresolved. V was cut by 0 bases and J by 7 bases, with 7 bases left in between. CDR3 size: 12 residues. The germline CDR1 and CDR2 sequences are SGHRS and YFSETQ. CDR3 nucleotide sequence: TGCGCCAGCAGCTTGGGGTTTAGTGAAGCTTTCTTT. It is translated as CASSLGFSEAFF.

The chain links TRBV5-1 to TRBJ1-3; D unclear. The CDR3 is 13 residues long. The germline gives CDR1 SGHRS, CDR2 YFSETQ. Trimming removed 5 bases at V and 0 bases at J, with 6 bases between. CDR3 DNA: TGCGCCAGCAGGAGGGACTCTGGAAACACCATATATTTT. Its translation is CASRRDSGNTIYF.

The J gene is TRBJ1-6, the V gene TRBV11-1, with 10 nucleotides matching TRBD1. Germline V gives CDR1 SGHAT, CDR2 FQDESV (reference sequence). With 9 bases clipped from V and 9 bases from J, the junction kept 5 bases outside the gene matches. This CDR3 is 13 amino acids long. For the CDR3, the DNA is TGTGCCAGTAAGGGACAGGGGAGTTCACCCCTCCACTTT. This encodes CASKGQGSSPLHF.

V usage is TRBV10-2 and J usage is TRBJ2-5, with TRBD2 identical over 10 bases. CDR3 length: 15 amino acids. V lost 4 bases, J lost 4 bases, and 6 bases stayed unmatched. Germline values: CDR1 WSHSY, CDR2 SAAADI. The CDR3 loop is CASSVPLAGVETQYF. CDR3 nucleotide sequence: TGCGCCAGCAGTGTCCCTCTAGCGGGAGTAGAGACCCAGTACTTC.

The rearrangement joins TRBV5-1 to TRBJ1-2; maybe TRBD1 (5 bases). Germline lookup yields CDR1 SGHRS and CDR2 YFSETQ. V lost 7 bases to trimming and J lost 0 bases, with 10 bases between them. This CDR3 is 13 amino acids long. Here the CDR3 DNA reads TGCGCCAGCTCCATGGGACCTAACTATGGCTACACCTTC. This encodes CASSMGPNYGYTF.

This chain uses TRBV5-6 with TRBJ2-7; 12 nucleotides align to TRBD2. Per the germline V gene, CDR1 is SGHDT and CDR2 is YYEEEE. CDR3 length equals 18 residues. V lost 4 bases to trimming and J lost 3 bases; unmatched junction nucleotides: 14. The CDR3 nucleotides are TGTGCCAGCAGCCCGACTAGCGGGAGCGTCCTGGGTATCTACGAGCAGTACTTC. Residues: CASSPTSGSVLGIYEQYF.

V gene TRBV11-3 combines with J gene TRBJ2-1; no clear D. Germline assignment: CDR1 SGHNT and CDR2 YENEEA. The ends were cut back, 0 bases at V and 8 bases at J, with 8 bases in the middle. The CDR3 contains 13 residues. CDR3 loop: CASSLEGPHEQFF. DNA of the CDR3: TGTGCCAGCAGCTTAGAAGGGCCCCATGAGCAGTTCTTC. Full variable domain (remainder filled in from reference TRBV11-3 and TRBJ2-1): EAGVVQSPRYKIIEKKQPVAFWCNPISGHNTLYWYLQNLGQGPELLIRYENEEAVDDSQLPKDRFSAERLKGVDSTLKIQPAELGDSAVYLCASSLEGPHEQFFGPGTRLTVL.

This rearrangement joins TRBV15 to TRBJ2-3; D is tentatively TRBD1 or TRBD2 (5 bases each). From germline, CDR1 is LNHNV and CDR2 YYDKDF (reference sequence). The CDR3 consists of 16 residues. V lost 2 bases to trimming and J lost 3 bases, with 15 bases between them. The CDR3: CATSRKTGRGTDTQYF. The CDR3 region has the DNA TGTGCCACCAGCAGAAAAACAGGCCGGGGTACAGATACGCAGTATTTT.